What follows is one TCR beta chain and its context. The clone's antigen remains unknown. No base quality values were provided; no much bigger clone lies one nucleotide off. The record originates from a study of blood T cell repertoires in COVID-19 (dated by TCRdb to 2018 to 2021). For context, the study as a whole: Samples covering the acute and convalescent phases of COVID-19 were provided by collaborators in the United States, Italy and Spain. The prospective study material was composed of cDNA or gDNA derived from T cells, B-cell-depleted T cells, or PBMCs. Subjects who had been exposed to COVID-19, were actively infected with it, or had recovered from it provided the deeply sampled blood TCRbeta repertoires that made up the dataset. A freely available public database, intended as a resource for researchers studying the immune response to SARS-CoV-2, is where the repertoires were released. The samples were drawn from the first 160 participants of the ongoing ImmuneRACE study and from 1,254 subjects provided by 6 global collaborators. A de-identified subject ID, COVID-19 status, age in years and sex were almost always included in the sample metadata. Where available, HLA class I and class II types were obtained from metadata supplied by the sample provider rather than from assay-based typing. The study at large found these results: How much clinical and demographic metadata was included differed by source and by participant, and the metadata was provided uncurated.

CDR1 and CDR2 are read off the germline V gene (reference sequence) as LNHDA and SQIVND. Its CDR3 holds 15 amino acids, cysteine through phenylalanine. The CDR3 DNA has 45 bases and is translated from base 1. Germline trimming amounts to 7 bases on V and 0 bases on J, with 2 as the count of junction bases outside the gene matches. The immunoSEQ Assay, a bias-controlled multiplex PCR, was used to amplify TCRbeta CDR3 regions from genomic DNA. In the original analysis: The number of nucleated cells in each sample was estimated from the amplification of reference gene primers within the assay. Sequence reads were collapsed and filtered to measure the absolute abundance of every unique TCRbeta CDR3 rearrangement. For each sample, productive Simpson clonality was calculated as the square root of Simpson's diversity index over productive rearrangements. Drawn from immuneACCESS, this table holds only the in-frame rearrangements with V and J called that TCRdb kept. Clones are partly lost; checked studies trace under half to an unresolved V gene and leave the rest unexplained. V, J and clone size derive from that table, while D and trimming were established from the DNA sequence. The sample contains roughly 140,000 clones, about 80% of them found a single time. The ten largest clones represent roughly 9% of the sample.

The collaborating institutions used their own protocols to collect whole blood in K2EDTA tubes. For TCRbeta analysis, collaborators shipped samples in one of three forms: frozen whole blood, isolated PBMCs, or DNA extracted from either of those sample types. The sample consisted of peripheral blood. The V gene is TRBV19 and the J gene is TRBJ2-3, and 12 bases in between align with TRBD2. The clonotype comes from a woman of 80 years or more in a cohort sampled during active or convalescent COVID-19. The CDR3 region: CASTSGGASTDTQYF. The DNA is TGTGCCAGTACTAGCGGGGGGGCAAGCACAGATACGCAGTATTTT.